This TCR beta chain was sequenced during a study of early T cells in non-severe SARS-CoV-2 infection. Study at large: Unsorted whole blood bulk RNA was sequenced, with unpaired chains.

Losses at the gene ends were 6 bases for V and 5 bases for J; bases not matched to a gene: 13. CDR3 size: 15 residues. Germline CDR1 and CDR2: SGHKS and YYEKEE (reference sequence). Attached unique molecular identifiers marked individual cDNA molecules. MiXCR, applied by TCRdb to the 5' RACE reads, yields one record per CDR3 protein. The sample consists of more than 95,000 distinct CDR3 sequences, roughly 17% of them appearing once. Points on this clonotype: Antigen: not known. A much larger clone differs by one base, so this may be a read error.

Study-wide results and caveats: Reliance on VDJdb matching favored anti-spike CD8 responses; private and CD4 specificities were missed.

The sequencing input was whole blood. The receptor was derived from an adult who was a healthcare worker with PCR-confirmed SARS-CoV-2 infection or an uninfected control (not recorded which). V is TRBV5-5 and J is TRBJ2-5, with TRBD1 identical over 7 bases. CDR3 region: CASKYRTGGGETQYF. For the CDR3, the DNA is TGTGCCAGCAAATACAGGACAGGAGGCGGCGAGACCCAGTACTTC.